This T cell receptor (beta chain) was captured in a study of identical twins. Study-wide results and caveats: Abundant beta clonotypes from cord blood bore fewer insertions; memory repertoires lacked this pattern.

All donors were healthy, and all were Caucasian. This clonotype was counted at least ten times. What it binds is not known. Germline loops: CDR1 DFQATT, CDR2 SNEGSKA (reference sequence). This CDR3 has 14 amino acids. The V segment lost 5 bases and the J segment 4 bases; nucleotides outside the gene matches: 7. TCRdb reprocessed the 5' RACE reads via MiXCR and lists one record per CDR3 protein. Found here are some 200,000 distinct CDR3 sequences, 6% to 9% of them singletons; the top ten hold about 1.9%. A further study also used this sample, focusing on yellow fever vaccine responses in identical twins.

V and J are TRBV20-1 and TRBJ2-1, with 8 bases identical to TRBD2. The sequenced sample was memory (CD45RO+) T cells sorted from blood. This sequence was found in a woman younger than 30 in good health. The CDR3 region has the DNA TGCAGTGCTCCAGGACTAGCAGAGTACAATGAGCAGTTCTTC. It translates to CSAPGLAEYNEQFF.